Sequencing of this T cell receptor beta chain was carried out in a study of T cells of healthy individuals. Each CDR3 protein is one row after TCRdb ran MiXCR on the 5' RACE reads. In the table there are around 98,000 distinct CDR3 sequences, 17% of which are singletons. The CDR3 sequence is 13 residues long. Trimming left V 4 bases short and J 5 bases short, with 9 bases between. Germline CDR1 is MNHNS and CDR2 is SASEGT. The receptor's source is a human donor in good health. V gene TRBV6-1 combines with J gene TRBJ1-5; a possible D gene is TRBD1 (5 bases). CDR3 in DNA: TGTGCCAGCAGTGCGGGGGGGGATCAGCCCCAGCATTTT. It is translated as CASSAGGDQPQHF.